Listed below are T cell receptor beta chains from one sample, sequenced in a study of blood T cell repertoires in COVID-19. Sequenced by immunoSEQ multiplex PCR; TCRdb stores in-frame clones only, minus some. The repertoire holds hundreds of thousands of clones, with approximately 85% as singletons. Source material: PBMCs or T cells enriched from blood (not recorded which). These receptors were obtained from a man under 40 who had recovered from COVID-19. CDR3s include the opening cysteine and the closing phenylalanine or tryptophan. D genes are given only for firm matches. Where a row states a size, it is once, few, many or the class of an expanded clone; other rows omit it.

V	size	D	J	DNA	CDR3
TRBV7-9	few	-	TRBJ1-1	TGTGCCAGCAGCTCTAACCTCCTGAACACTGAAGCTTTCTTT	CASSSNLLNTEAFF
TRBV3-1/TRBV3-2	-	-	TRBJ2-1	TGTGCCAGCAGCCCTCGACTAGCAGGGGCCAATGAGCAGTTCTTC	CASSPRLAGANEQFF
TRBV11-3	many	-	TRBJ2-2	TGTGCCAGCAGCTTCTCGGGCACCGGGGAGCTGTTTTTT	CASSFSGTGELFF
TRBV4-2	-	TRBD2	TRBJ2-3	TGTGCCAGCAGCCCAACGGGACTAGCCAGCGATACGCAGTATTTT	CASSPTGLASDTQYF
TRBV5-1	few	TRBD2	TRBJ2-5	TGCGCCAGCAGCTTGTCGAGCGGGGGGGCGGGAGAGACCCAGTACTTC	CASSLSSGGAGETQYF
TRBV7-9	-	-	TRBJ1-2	TGTGCCAGCAGCTTAACAGGGCTATATGGCTACACCTTC	CASSLTGLYGYTF
TRBV2	-	TRBD1	TRBJ1-1	TGTGCCAGCAAGAAAACAGGGGCCACTGAAGCTTTCTTT	CASKKTGATEAFF
TRBV4-2	-	-	TRBJ2-6	TGTGCCAGCAGCCAAGCGGGGTCCTCCTCTGGGGCCAACGTCCTGACTTTC	CASSQAGSSSGANVLTF
TRBV5-6	-	-	TRBJ2-1	TGTGCCAGCAGCCGGGGGGCTTCGCAGTTCTTC	CASSRGASQFF
TRBV5-1	-	-	TRBJ2-5	TGCGCCAGCAGCTTGTTGACAGACCAAGAGACCCAGTACTTC	CASSLLTDQETQYF
TRBV5-1	-	-	TRBJ2-5	TGCGCCAGCAGCTCCCCGGGACTGGGATTGGAGACCCAGTACTTC	CASSSPGLGLETQYF
TRBV12-3/TRBV12-4	-	-	TRBJ2-1	TGTGCCAGCAGGGCAGGGATGGGTGAGCAGTTCTTC	CASRAGMGEQFF
TRBV18	-	TRBD1	TRBJ1-2	TGTGCCAGCTCACCAGGGACAGGGGGTTGGTATGGCTACACCTTC	CASSPGTGGWYGYTF
TRBV4-1	-	-	TRBJ1-4	TGCGCCAGCAGCCCACCCCGGAGGTTAGGGTTTGAAAAACTGTTTTTT	CASSPPRRLGFEKLFF
TRBV7-8	-	TRBD1	TRBJ1-2	TGTGCCAGCAGCTTGGAGGGACAGGGTGTCGGCTACACCTTC	CASSLEGQGVGYTF
TRBV10-3	-	TRBD2	TRBJ2-7	TGTGCCATCAGTGGTGGGACTACCTCCTACGAGCAGTACTTC	CAISGGTTSYEQYF
TRBV7-8	-	-	TRBJ1-5	TGTGCCAGCAGCCCCCGCAGGGTCAATCAGCCCCAGCATTTT	CASSPRRVNQPQHF
TRBV12-3/TRBV12-4	-	-	TRBJ2-5	TGTGCCAGCAGTGCCGGGACAAAAGAGACCCAGTACTTC	CASSAGTKETQYF
TRBV7-9	once	TRBD1	TRBJ2-5	TGTGCCAGCAACCGACAGGGGGGGAGAAGGGAGACCCAGTACTTC	CASNRQGGRRETQYF
TRBV30	-	TRBD1	TRBJ1-5	TGTGCCTGGAGTCCCGACAGGGGGACTCAGCCCCAGCATTTT	CAWSPDRGTQPQHF
TRBV28	-	TRBD2	TRBJ2-2	TGTGCCAGCAGTTACCCAGCGGGGGCCGCGGGAATCGGGGAGCTGTTTTTT	CASSYPAGAAGIGELFF
TRBV7-9	-	-	TRBJ1-4	TGTGCCAGCAGCCCAACGGGGGTGGCTAATGAAAAACTGTTTTTT	CASSPTGVANEKLFF
TRBV11-1	-	-	TRBJ1-2	TGTGCCAGCAGCCATGGAGGGGAAGGCTACACCTTC	CASSHGGEGYTF
TRBV9	-	-	TRBJ1-1	TGTGCCAGCAGCGTAGGGACAAACCTCATGAACACTGAAGCTTTCTTT	CASSVGTNLMNTEAFF
TRBV28	-	TRBD1	TRBJ1-2	TGTGCCAGCAGTGTCAACAGGGGAGAGGATGGCTACACCTTC	CASSVNRGEDGYTF
TRBV10-1	-	-	TRBJ1-4	TGCGCCAGCAGTGGCATCGGGGGTACTAATGAAAAACTGTTTTTT	CASSGIGGTNEKLFF
TRBV10-3	-	-	TRBJ2-5	TGTGCCATCAGGTCGGGGGTCGAGACCCAGTACTTC	CAIRSGVETQYF
TRBV5-1	-	TRBD1	TRBJ1-4	TGCGCCAGCAGCCCGGCGGACAGGATTGATGAAAAACTGTTTTTT	CASSPADRIDEKLFF
TRBV27	-	-	TRBJ1-5	TGTGCCAGCAGTTTTTCCCAGGGAAGCAATCAGCCCCAGCATTTT	CASSFSQGSNQPQHF
TRBV3-1/TRBV3-2	-	-	TRBJ1-1	TGTGCCAGCAGCCAAGTCGGGGGGAGGACTGAAGCTTTCTTT	CASSQVGGRTEAFF
TRBV25-1	-	TRBD2	TRBJ2-3	TGTGCCAGCAGTGAATTCGGGGGACTATCCACAGATACGCAGTATTTT	CASSEFGGLSTDTQYF
TRBV21-1	-	-	TRBJ1-1	TGTGCCAGCAGCGAGCCCGACAGGCTGAACACTGAAGCTTTCTTT	CASSEPDRLNTEAFF
TRBV5-1	few	-	TRBJ2-7	TGCGCCAGCAGCTTGGCCCCGACAGGCTCCTACGAGCAGTACTTC	CASSLAPTGSYEQYF
TRBV3-1/TRBV3-2	-	TRBD2	TRBJ2-1	TGTGCCAGCAGCCGAGCCACTAGCGGGAGCTACAATGAGCAGTTCTTC	CASSRATSGSYNEQFF
TRBV12-3/TRBV12-4	-	-	TRBJ2-5	TGTGCCAGCAGACTAGAAGAAGAGACCCAGTACTTC	CASRLEEETQYF
TRBV4-1	-	TRBD1	TRBJ2-3	TGCGCCAGCAGCCAGGACAGGGTGGGCACAGATACGCAGTATTTT	CASSQDRVGTDTQYF
TRBV5-8	once	TRBD1	TRBJ1-4	TGTGCCAGCAGGGACAGGGGAATTTCCGAGGAAAAACTGTTTTTT	CASRDRGISEEKLFF
TRBV3-1/TRBV3-2	-	-	TRBJ1-2	TGTGCCAGCAGCCTTCGACTAGTCTATGGCTACACCTTC	CASSLRLVYGYTF
TRBV7-8	-	TRBD2	TRBJ2-7	TGTGCCAGCAGCTTAGCGGTAGCGGGGGGAGCCTACGAGCAGTACTTC	CASSLAVAGGAYEQYF
TRBV3-1/TRBV3-2	-	-	TRBJ2-7	TGTGCCAGCAGCCAAGACCCCTCCGAGCAGTACTTC	CASSQDPSEQYF
TRBV9	-	-	TRBJ1-3	TGTGCCAGCAGCGCAGGGTCCGGAAACACCATATATTTT	CASSAGSGNTIYF
TRBV29-1	-	-	TRBJ1-3	TGCAGCGTTGTATTAGGAAACACCATATATTTT	CSVVLGNTIYF
TRBV18	few	TRBD1	TRBJ1-4	TGTGCCAGCTCACCGAACACAGGGGGCGTTGAAAAACTGTTTTTT	CASSPNTGGVEKLFF
TRBV5-4	-	-	TRBJ2-1	TGTGCCAGCAGCTTGGTGCCCCGCGGGGGCCTCTCCTACAATGAGCAGTTCTTC	CASSLVPRGGLSYNEQFF
TRBV4-3	-	-	TRBJ1-4	TGCGCCAGCAGCCAAGGGGGAGGGGGTAATGAAAAACTGTTTTTT	CASSQGGGGNEKLFF
TRBV7-8	-	-	TRBJ1-2	TGTGCCAGCAGCTTAATGGCCGTTAACTATGGCTACACCTTC	CASSLMAVNYGYTF
TRBV7-9	-	-	TRBJ1-2	TGTGCCAGCAGCGCCGGGGGGGTAGCTGGCTATGGCTACACCTTC	CASSAGGVAGYGYTF
TRBV18	-	-	TRBJ2-1	TGTGCCAGCTCACCAGATCAGTACAATGAGCAGTTCTTC	CASSPDQYNEQFF
TRBV4-3	-	-	TRBJ1-4	TGCGCCAGCAGCCAAGTGTCGGGTCCACAGGGAAACGAAAAACTGTTTTTT	CASSQVSGPQGNEKLFF
TRBV6-2/TRBV6-3	-	-	TRBJ2-4	TGTGCCAGCAGTGCTCGCGGCAGTTTAATGGTCAAAAACATTCAGTACTTC	CASSARGSLMVKNIQYF
TRBV6-6	-	-	TRBJ1-3	TGTGCCAGCAGATGGACCACAGGCGACCCTGGAAACACCATATATTTT	CASRWTTGDPGNTIYF
TRBV29-1	-	-	TRBJ2-5	TGCAGCGTTGAGACAGGTGGGGAGACCCAGTACTTC	CSVETGGETQYF
TRBV2	-	-	TRBJ1-1	TGTGCCAGCACAATTATCACCGGGACATCGAACACTGAAGCTTTCTTT	CASTIITGTSNTEAFF
TRBV2	few	TRBD2	TRBJ2-5	TGTGCCAGCAGTCCCAGCGGGGGGGATCAAGAGACCCAGTACTTC	CASSPSGGDQETQYF
TRBV5-1	-	-	TRBJ2-5	TGCGCCAGCAGCTTGGCCCCGGGGGGCCGAGAGACCCAGTACTTC	CASSLAPGGRETQYF